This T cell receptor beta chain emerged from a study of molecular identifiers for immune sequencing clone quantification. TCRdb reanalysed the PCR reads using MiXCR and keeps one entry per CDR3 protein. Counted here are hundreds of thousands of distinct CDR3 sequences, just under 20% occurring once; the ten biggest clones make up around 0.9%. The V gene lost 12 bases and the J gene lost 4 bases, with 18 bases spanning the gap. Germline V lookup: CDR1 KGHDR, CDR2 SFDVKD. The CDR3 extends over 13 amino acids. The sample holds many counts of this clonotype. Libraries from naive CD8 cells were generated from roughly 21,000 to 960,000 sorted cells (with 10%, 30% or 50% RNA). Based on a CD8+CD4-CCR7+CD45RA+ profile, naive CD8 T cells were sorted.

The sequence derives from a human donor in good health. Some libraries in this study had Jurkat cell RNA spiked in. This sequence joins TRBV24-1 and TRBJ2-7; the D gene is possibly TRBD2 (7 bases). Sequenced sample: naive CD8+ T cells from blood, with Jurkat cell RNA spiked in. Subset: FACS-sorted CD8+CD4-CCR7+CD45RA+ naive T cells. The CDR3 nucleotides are TGTGCCCGACCGGCCGGGGGGCGGTACGAGCAGTACTTC. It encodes CARPAGGRYEQYF.